This TCR beta chain was recovered during a study of shared clonotypes between healthy human individuals. Study-wide context: CD4 naive and CD4 memory each took three plates per donor, while CD8 naive took two and CD8 memory one.

Study conclusions and caveats: Naive subsets tended to show greater estimated richness than memory subsets. The four-donor shared clonotypes exceeded non-shared clonotypes in generation probability, with non-shared ones scoring lower. The genetic and exposure-history diversity represented was limited by few donors.

A remark on this clone: Its antigen is still unknown.

The CDR3 runs 15 residues. Losses at the gene ends were 7 bases for V and 1 base for J; bases not matched to a gene: 8. The germline gives CDR1 MNHEY, CDR2 SMNVEV (reference sequence). Naive CD8 cells comprised CD45RO-negative, CCR7-positively selected cells, excluding terminally differentiated effector memory CD45RA+ cells. TCRdb keeps only in-frame clones here, not all; method: immunoSEQ multiplex PCR. The sample lists about 2.1 million clones, about 93% seen once, with under 2% in the top ten. The chain is built from TRBV27 and TRBJ2-7; 9 nucleotides line up with TRBD1. The specimen sequenced was naive CD8+ T cells from PBMCs. The source is a man aged 18 to 30 in good health. Some clones in this sample may be carry-over from other donors' samples. The CDR3 region is CASISRTGASYEQYF. In DNA, the CDR3 is TGTGCCAGCATCTCAAGGACAGGGGCGTCCTACGAGCAGTACTTC.